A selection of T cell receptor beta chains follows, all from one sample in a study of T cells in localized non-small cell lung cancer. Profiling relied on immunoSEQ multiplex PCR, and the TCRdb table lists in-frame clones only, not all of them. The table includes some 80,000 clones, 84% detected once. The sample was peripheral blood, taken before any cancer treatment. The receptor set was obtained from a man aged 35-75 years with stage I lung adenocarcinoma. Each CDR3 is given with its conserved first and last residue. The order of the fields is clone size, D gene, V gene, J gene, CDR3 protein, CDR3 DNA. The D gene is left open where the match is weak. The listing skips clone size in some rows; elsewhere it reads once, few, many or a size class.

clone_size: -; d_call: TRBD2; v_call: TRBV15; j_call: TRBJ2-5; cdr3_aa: CATSRGWGRSGAHRETQYF; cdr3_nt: TGTGCCACCAGCAGAGGATGGGGACGCAGCGGGGCTCATCGCGAGACCCAGTACTTC
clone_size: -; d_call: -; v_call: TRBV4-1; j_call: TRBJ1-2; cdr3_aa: CASSQDFTTSAGYTF; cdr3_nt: TGCGCCAGCAGCCAAGATTTTACAACTTCTGCTGGCTACACCTTC
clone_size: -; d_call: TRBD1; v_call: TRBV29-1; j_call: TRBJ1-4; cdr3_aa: CSVVSTGEKLFF; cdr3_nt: TGCAGCGTTGTCTCGACAGGGGAAAAACTGTTTTTT
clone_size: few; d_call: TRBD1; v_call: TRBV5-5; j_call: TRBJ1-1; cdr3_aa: CASSWGTGAFF; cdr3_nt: TGTGCCAGCAGCTGGGGGACAGGGGCTTTCTTT
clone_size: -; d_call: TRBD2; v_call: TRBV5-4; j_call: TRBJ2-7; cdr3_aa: CASQPGLAGAYEQYF; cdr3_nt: TGTGCCAGTCAACCCGGGCTAGCGGGGGCCTACGAGCAGTACTTC
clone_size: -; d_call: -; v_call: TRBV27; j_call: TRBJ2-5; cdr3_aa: CASTALGQETQYF; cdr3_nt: TGTGCCAGCACCGCACTAGGACAAGAGACCCAGTACTTC
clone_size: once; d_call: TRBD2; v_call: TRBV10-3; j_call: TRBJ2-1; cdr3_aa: CAISDQLAGMNEQFF; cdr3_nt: TGTGCCATCAGTGACCAACTAGCGGGAATGAATGAGCAGTTCTTC
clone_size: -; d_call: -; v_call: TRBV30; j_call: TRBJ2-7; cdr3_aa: CAWSVRQQQYF; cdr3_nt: TGTGCCTGGAGTGTACGGCAGCAGCAGTACTTC
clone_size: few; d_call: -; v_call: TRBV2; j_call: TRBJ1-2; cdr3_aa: CASSEAPREHGYTF; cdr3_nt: TGTGCCAGCAGTGAAGCGCCCAGGGAGCATGGCTACACCTTC
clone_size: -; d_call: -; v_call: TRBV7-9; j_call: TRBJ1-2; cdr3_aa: CASSLSLPSYGYTF; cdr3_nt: TGTGCCAGCAGCTTATCCTTGCCCTCGTATGGCTACACCTTC
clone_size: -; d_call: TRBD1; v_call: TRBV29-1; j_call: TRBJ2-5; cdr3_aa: CSVTPWTGSETQYF; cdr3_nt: TGCAGCGTCACACCGTGGACAGGGTCAGAGACCCAGTACTTC
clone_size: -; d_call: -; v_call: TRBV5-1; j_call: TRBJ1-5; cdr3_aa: CASSLRGSGQPQHF; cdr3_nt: TGCGCCAGCAGCTTAAGGGGTTCAGGTCAGCCCCAGCATTTT
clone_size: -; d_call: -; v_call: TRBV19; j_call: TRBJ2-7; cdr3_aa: CASSIGQAYEQYF; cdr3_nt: TGTGCCAGTAGTATCGGGCAGGCCTACGAGCAGTACTTC
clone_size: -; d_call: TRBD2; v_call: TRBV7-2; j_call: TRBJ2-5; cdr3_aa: CASSSQVGLGETQYF; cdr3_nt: TGTGCCAGCAGCTCCCAAGTAGGACTAGGTGAGACCCAGTACTTC
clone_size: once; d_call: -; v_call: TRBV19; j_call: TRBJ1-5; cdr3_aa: CASKEGAQPQHF; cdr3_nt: TGTGCCAGTAAGGAGGGCGCTCAGCCCCAGCATTTT
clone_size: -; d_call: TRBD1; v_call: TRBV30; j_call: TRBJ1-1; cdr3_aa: CAWTRWRTSGTGTTEAFF; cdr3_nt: TGTGCCTGGACGCGATGGAGAACTTCCGGGACAGGTACCACTGAAGCTTTCTTT
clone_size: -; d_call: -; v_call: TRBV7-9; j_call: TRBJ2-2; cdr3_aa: CASSPRRDGGELFF; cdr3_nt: TGTGCCAGCAGCCCTCGACGGGACGGCGGGGAGCTGTTTTTT
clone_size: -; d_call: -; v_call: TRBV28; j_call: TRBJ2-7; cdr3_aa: CASRSGQGYEQYF; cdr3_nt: TGTGCCAGCAGATCGGGGCAGGGCTACGAGCAGTACTTC
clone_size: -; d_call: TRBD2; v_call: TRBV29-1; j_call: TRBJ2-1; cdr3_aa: CSVVGLAENEQFF; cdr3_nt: TGCAGCGTTGTTGGGCTAGCGGAAAATGAGCAGTTCTTC
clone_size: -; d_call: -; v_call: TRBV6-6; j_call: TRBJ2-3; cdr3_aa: CASSYMDTQYF; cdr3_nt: TGTGCCAGCAGTTACATGGATACGCAGTATTTT
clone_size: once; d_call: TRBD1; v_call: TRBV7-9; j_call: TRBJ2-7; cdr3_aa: CASRHDRGLYEQYF; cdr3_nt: TGTGCCAGCAGGCACGACAGGGGGCTCTACGAGCAGTACTTC
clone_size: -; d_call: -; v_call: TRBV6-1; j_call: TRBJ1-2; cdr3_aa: CASSNWDGYTF; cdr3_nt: TGTGCCAGCAGTAACTGGGATGGCTACACCTTC
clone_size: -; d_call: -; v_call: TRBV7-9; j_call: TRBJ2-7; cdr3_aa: CASSPASVTYEQYF; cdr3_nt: TGTGCCAGCAGCCCAGCTAGCGTGACCTACGAGCAGTACTTC
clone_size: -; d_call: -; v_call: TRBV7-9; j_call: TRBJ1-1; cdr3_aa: CASSLTENTEAFF; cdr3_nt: TGTGCCAGCAGCCTGACAGAGAACACTGAAGCTTTCTTT
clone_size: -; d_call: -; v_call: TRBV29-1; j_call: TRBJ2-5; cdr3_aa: CSAKSGRTETQYF; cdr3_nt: TGCAGCGCCAAAAGTGGCAGGACGGAGACCCAGTACTTC
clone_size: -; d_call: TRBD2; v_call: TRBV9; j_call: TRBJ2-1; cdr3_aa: CASSVASGGLDEQFF; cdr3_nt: TGTGCCAGCAGCGTAGCTAGCGGGGGCTTGGATGAGCAGTTCTTC
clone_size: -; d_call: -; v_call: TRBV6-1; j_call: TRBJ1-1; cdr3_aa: CASSEPGVGRNTEAFF; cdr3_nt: TGTGCCAGCAGTGAGCCAGGGGTGGGAAGAAACACTGAAGCTTTCTTT
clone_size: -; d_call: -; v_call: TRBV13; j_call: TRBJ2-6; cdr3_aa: CASSSLGSGANVLTF; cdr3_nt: TGTGCCAGCAGCTCTTTGGGTTCTGGGGCCAACGTCCTGACTTTC
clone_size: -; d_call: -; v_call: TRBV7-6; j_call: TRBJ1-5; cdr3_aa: CASSLAIGNQPQHF; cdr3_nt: TGTGCCAGCAGCTTAGCTATTGGCAATCAGCCCCAGCATTTT
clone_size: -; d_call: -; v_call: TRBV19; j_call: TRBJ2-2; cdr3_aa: CASSFRLTGYGELFF; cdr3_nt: TGTGCCAGTAGTTTCCGATTGACCGGATACGGGGAGCTGTTTTTT
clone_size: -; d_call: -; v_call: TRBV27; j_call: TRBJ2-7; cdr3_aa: CASSLGTQIYEQYF; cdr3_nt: TGTGCCAGCAGCCTCGGGACACAGATCTACGAGCAGTACTTC
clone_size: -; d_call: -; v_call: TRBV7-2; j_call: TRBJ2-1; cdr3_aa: CASRRNTGPYNEQFF; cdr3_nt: TGTGCCAGCAGACGAAACACAGGGCCTTACAATGAGCAGTTCTTC
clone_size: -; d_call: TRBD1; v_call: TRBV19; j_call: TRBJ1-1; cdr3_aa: CASSSQGTGNTEAFF; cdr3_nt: TGTGCCAGTAGTAGCCAAGGGACAGGGAACACTGAAGCTTTCTTT
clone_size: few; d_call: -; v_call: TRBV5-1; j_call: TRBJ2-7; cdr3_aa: CASSSDPAGYEQYF; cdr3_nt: TGCGCCAGCAGCTCCGACCCGGCCGGGTACGAGCAGTACTTC
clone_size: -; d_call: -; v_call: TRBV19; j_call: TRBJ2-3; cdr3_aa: CASSISIGTFNSILDTQYF; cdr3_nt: TGTGCCAGTAGTATAAGTATAGGGACATTTAATTCCATCTTGGATACGCAGTATTTT
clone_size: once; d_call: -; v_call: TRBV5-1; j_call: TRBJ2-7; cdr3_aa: CASSPSGRAHEQYF; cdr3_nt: TGCGCCAGCAGCCCATCAGGTAGGGCCCACGAGCAGTACTTC
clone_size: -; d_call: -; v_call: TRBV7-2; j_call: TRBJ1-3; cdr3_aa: CASSPHSGNTIYF; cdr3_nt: TGTGCCAGCAGCCCCCACTCTGGAAACACCATATATTTT
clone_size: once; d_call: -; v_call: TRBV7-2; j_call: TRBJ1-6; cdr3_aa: CASSLGLVRGNSPLHF; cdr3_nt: TGTGCCAGCAGCTTAGGGTTAGTGAGGGGGAATTCACCCCTCCACTTT
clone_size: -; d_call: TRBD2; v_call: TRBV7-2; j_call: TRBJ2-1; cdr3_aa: CASSSERGGYNEQFF; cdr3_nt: TGTGCCAGCAGCTCTGAGCGGGGGGGTTACAATGAGCAGTTCTTC
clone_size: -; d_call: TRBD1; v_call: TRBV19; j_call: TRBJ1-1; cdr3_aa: CASSRQGNTEAFF; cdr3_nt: TGTGCCAGTAGCAGACAGGGGAACACTGAAGCTTTCTTT
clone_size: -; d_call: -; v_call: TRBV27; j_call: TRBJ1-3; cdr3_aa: CASSSRWQAGNTIYF; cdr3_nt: TGTGCCAGCAGTTCTAGGTGGCAGGCTGGAAACACCATATATTTT
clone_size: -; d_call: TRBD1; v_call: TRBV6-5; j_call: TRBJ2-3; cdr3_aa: CASRTGGDRQYF; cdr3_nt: TGTGCCAGCAGGACAGGGGGAGACCGACAGTATTTT
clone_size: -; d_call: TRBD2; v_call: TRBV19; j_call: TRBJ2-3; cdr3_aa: CASSLLAGGPTDTQYF; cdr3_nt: TGTGCCAGTAGTCTACTAGCGGGGGGACCCACAGATACGCAGTATTTT
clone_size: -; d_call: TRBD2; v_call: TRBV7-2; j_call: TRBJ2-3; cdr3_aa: CASSFGSGRADTQYF; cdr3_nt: TGTGCCAGCAGCTTCGGTAGCGGGAGGGCAGATACGCAGTATTTT
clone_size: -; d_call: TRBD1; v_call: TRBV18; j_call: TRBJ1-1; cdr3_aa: CASSPQGAGMNTEAFF; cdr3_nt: TGTGCCAGCTCACCACAGGGGGCCGGCATGAACACTGAAGCTTTCTTT
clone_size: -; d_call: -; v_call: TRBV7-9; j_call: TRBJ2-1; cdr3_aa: CASSFGNEQFF; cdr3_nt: TGTGCCAGCAGTTTTGGGAATGAGCAGTTCTTC
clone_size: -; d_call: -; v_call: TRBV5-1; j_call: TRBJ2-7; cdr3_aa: CASSLGGQLGNYEQYF; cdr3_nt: TGCGCCAGCAGCTTGGGAGGGCAGCTCGGAAACTACGAGCAGTACTTC
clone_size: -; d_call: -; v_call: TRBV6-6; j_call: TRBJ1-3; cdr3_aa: CASSSVGGRSGNTIYF; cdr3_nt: TGTGCCAGCAGCTCAGTTGGAGGGCGCTCTGGAAACACCATATATTTT
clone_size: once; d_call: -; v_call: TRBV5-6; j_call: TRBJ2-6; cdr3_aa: CASRPGWGRANVLTF; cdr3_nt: TGTGCCAGCAGGCCCGGTTGGGGGCGCGCCAACGTCCTGACTTTC
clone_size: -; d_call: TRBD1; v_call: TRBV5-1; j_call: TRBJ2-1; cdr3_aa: CASSLHGQGAYNEQFF; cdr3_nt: TGCGCCAGCAGCTTGCACGGACAGGGGGCCTACAATGAGCAGTTCTTC
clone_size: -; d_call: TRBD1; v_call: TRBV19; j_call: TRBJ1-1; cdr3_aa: CASGQVDTEAFF; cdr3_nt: TGTGCCAGCGGACAGGTAGACACTGAAGCTTTCTTT
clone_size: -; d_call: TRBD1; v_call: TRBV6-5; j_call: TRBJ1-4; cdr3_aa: CASRRTGADGLFF; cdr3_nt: TGTGCCAGCAGGCGGACAGGGGCCGACGGGCTGTTTTTT
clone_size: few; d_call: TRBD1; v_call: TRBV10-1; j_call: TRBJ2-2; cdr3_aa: CASSESRGPSTGELFF; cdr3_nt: TGCGCCAGCAGTGAGTCCAGGGGGCCGAGCACCGGGGAGCTGTTTTTT
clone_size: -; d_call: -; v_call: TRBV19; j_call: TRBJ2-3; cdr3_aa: CASSNHVKDGYTQYF; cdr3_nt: TGTGCCAGTAGTAACCACGTCAAGGATGGGTATACGCAGTATTTT